These 30 T cell receptor beta chains share one sample of origin, sequenced in a study of early T cells in non-severe SARS-CoV-2 infection. TCRdb itself ran the 5' RACE reads through MiXCR, one entry per CDR3 protein. This sample has approximately 74,000 distinct CDR3 sequences, with 14% found just once. The sequenced sample was whole blood. The receptors were sampled from an adult who was a healthcare worker with PCR-confirmed SARS-CoV-2 infection or an uninfected control (not recorded which).

The V call is TRBV2, the J call TRBJ2-3, with D hard to call. The CDR3 is 10 amino acids. V shed 1 base and J shed 10 bases, with 3 bases lying between them. In germline, CDR1 is SNHLY, CDR2 FYNNEI. CDR3 DNA sequence: TGTGCCAGCAGTGAAGGGGCGCAGTATTTT. Translated, it gives CASSEGAQYF.

The chain employs TRBV10-3 and TRBJ2-7; D is uncertain. In germline, CDR1 is ENHRY, CDR2 SYGVKD. This CDR3 contains 12 residues. V lost 8 bases, J lost 1 base, and 9 bases lay in between. The CDR3 sequence is CAIAPGSYEQYF. The CDR3 coding sequence is TGTGCCATCGCCCCTGGGTCCTACGAGCAGTACTTC.

The chain carries TRBV29-1 and TRBJ2-2; no firm D call. V dropped 0 bases and J dropped 6 bases, with 5 bases sitting between them. Germline V lookup: CDR1 SQVTM, CDR2 ANQGSEA. This CDR3 spans 12 amino acids. The CDR3 coding sequence is TGCAGCGTTGAAGAAGACCCCGGGGAGCTGTTTTTT. The encoded protein is CSVEEDPGELFF.

This clonotype has only a few counts. The chain links TRBV7-8 to TRBJ1-1; D might be TRBD1 (6 bases). CDR3 size: 16 residues. V shed 1 base and J shed 2 bases, with 14 bases lying between them. Germline CDR1 and CDR2: SGHVS and FQNEAQ. Here the CDR3 reads CASSLEAGVINTEAFF. The CDR3 DNA sequence: TGTGCCAGCAGCTTAGAGGCAGGGGTAATAAACACTGAAGCTTTCTTT.

The chain combines TRBV12-3 or TRBV12-4 with TRBJ2-1; no clear D. The length of the CDR3 is 12 residues. Trimming took off 7 bases at V and 9 bases at J, with 13 bases between the two ends. The CDR3 spells CASTIRMGEQFF. Written as DNA, the CDR3 is TGTGCCAGCACCATCCGTATGGGTGAGCAGTTCTTC.

J is TRBJ1-3 and V is TRBV7-8; no reliable D call. The CDR3 runs 16 residues. The V end lost 1 base, the J end lost 0 bases, and 10 bases lay between the germline ends. The germline CDR1 and CDR2 sequences are SGHVS and FQNEAQ. Written as DNA, the CDR3 is TGTGCCAGCAGCTTAGGGTTACAGACCTCTGGAAACACCATATATTTT. This sequence encodes CASSLGLQTSGNTIYF.

In its sample, this clonotype was seen a few times. The rearrangement uses TRBV2 and TRBJ2-3; TRBD1 is a possible D gene (7 bases). V dropped 4 bases and J dropped 5 bases, with 19 bases sitting between them. The CDR3 runs to 16 residues. The germline V gene encodes CDR1 SNHLY and CDR2 FYNNEI. This chain's CDR3 is CASSVEGGQGVDTQYF. In nucleotides, the CDR3 is TGTGCCAGCAGTGTTGAGGGAGGTCAGGGGGTAGATACGCAGTATTTT. The variable domain in full, completed from reference TRBV2 and TRBJ2-3, reads EPEVTQTPSHQVTQMGQEVILRCVPISNHLYFYWYRQILGQKVEFLVSFYNNEISEKSEIFDDQFSVERPDGSNFTLKIRSTKLEDSAMYFCASSVEGGQGVDTQYFGPGTRLTVL.

This chain uses TRBV30 with TRBJ2-3; no clear D. The germline gives CDR1 GTSNPN, CDR2 SVGIG (reference sequence). Deletions cut 0 bases from V and 1 base from J, with 8 bases between. The CDR3 spans 14 residues. For the CDR3, the DNA is TGTGCCTGGAGTGTAGGAGTGCGCACAGATACGCAGTATTTT. It specifies CAWSVGVRTDTQYF.

The chain has TRBV19 and TRBJ2-7; TRBD1 might be the D (5 bases). The CDR3 sequence is 20 residues long. The germline gives CDR1 LNHDA, CDR2 SQIVND (reference sequence). The germline V and J ends were trimmed by 0 bases and 0 bases, with 24 bases remaining between them. For the CDR3, the DNA is TGTGCCAGTAGTATAGATCATGGAGCAGGACACCCGATGAACTCCTACGAGCAGTACTTC. Translated, it gives CASSIDHGAGHPMNSYEQYF.

This clonotype was seen repeatedly, ten times or more. This rearrangement joins TRBV7-9 to TRBJ1-2; tentatively, D is TRBD1 (5 bases). The V and J ends lost 5 bases and 14 bases respectively, with 18 bases between them. The CDR3 runs 12 residues. Germline CDR1 SEHNR, CDR2 FQNEAQ (reference sequence). For the CDR3, the DNA is TGTGCCAGCAGCCCTGGGGCGGCACTCCCAACCTTC. This encodes CASSPGAALPTF.

Many counts were recorded for this clonotype. V gene TRBV5-4 combines with J gene TRBJ2-7; TRBD1 aligns across 7 bases. Germline values: CDR1 SGHNT, CDR2 YYREEE (reference sequence). The V gene end was trimmed by 4 bases and the J gene end by 3 bases; junction bases not matched to a gene: 7. The CDR3 runs to 14 residues. The CDR3: CASSASAGGYEQYF. Here the CDR3 DNA reads TGTGCCAGCAGCGCCTCCGCAGGGGGCTACGAGCAGTACTTC.

The chain combines TRBV19 with TRBJ2-2; D is unresolved. The germline gives CDR1 LNHDA, CDR2 SQIVND (reference sequence). This CDR3 has 16 amino acids. V was shortened by 5 bases and J by 0 bases, with 13 bases between the two germline ends. The CDR3 is CASSPLADPNTGELFF. DNA of the CDR3: TGTGCCAGTAGTCCCCTGGCCGACCCGAACACCGGGGAGCTGTTTTTT.

This clonotype has a count of ten or more. The rearrangement joins TRBV12-3 or TRBV12-4 to TRBJ1-5, with unresolved D. CDR3 length equals 16 residues. The ends were cut back, 5 bases at V and 6 bases at J, with 20 bases in the middle. The CDR3 nucleotides are TGTGCCAGCAGTCCACGTAGCGGGAAGATAGGTCAGCCCCAGCATTTT. Its translation is CASSPRSGKIGQPQHF.

This clonotype was found a few times. V and J are TRBV28 and TRBJ1-1, with TRBD1 as a possible D gene (6 bases). The CDR3 length is 15 residues. Germline V CDR1 and CDR2: MDHEN, SYDVKM. V was shortened by 10 bases and J by 0 bases, with 18 bases between the two germline ends. For the CDR3, the DNA is TGTGCCACAATTCCCTCGACAGGCATGAACACTGAAGCTTTCTTT. As protein: CATIPSTGMNTEAFF.

With respect to this clonotype: This sequence may be a read error, since a much larger clone differs from it by one base. The genes are TRBV28 and TRBJ1-1; D ambiguous. Germline assignment: CDR1 MDHEN and CDR2 SYDVKM. CDR3 size: 14 residues. The DNA of the CDR3 is TGTGTCAGCAGTTTATGGGCGTTGAACACTGAAGCTTTCTTT. Translated, it gives CVSSLWALNTEAFF. Based on the CDR3 plus reference TRBV28 and TRBJ1-1, the full variable domain is DVKVTQSSRYLVKRTGEKVFLECVQDMDHENMFWYRQDPGLGLRLIYFSYDVKMKEKGDIPEGYSVSREKKERFSLILESASTNQTSMYLCVSSLWALNTEAFFGQGTRLTVV.

V usage is TRBV6-6 and J usage is TRBJ2-5, with a possible D match to TRBD1 (6 bases). Germline CDR1 is MNHNY and CDR2 is SVGAGI (reference sequence). This CDR3 spans 13 amino acids. V lost 8 bases and J 1 base, leaving 11 bases between the germline ends. The CDR3 DNA reads TGTGCCAGCTCAGGGGCCACCCAAGAGACCCAGTACTTC. Protein sequence: CASSGATQETQYF.

For this clonotype: It may be a read error: a sequence one base away is much more abundant. This rearrangement joins TRBV2 to TRBJ2-5; the D gene is possibly TRBD1 (7 bases). Germline lookup yields CDR1 SNHLY and CDR2 FYNNEI. The CDR3 loop spans 15 amino acids. CDR3 nucleotides: TGTGTCAGCAGTGAACGGGGGACAGAGCAAGAGACCCAGTACTTC. Its protein product is CVSSERGTEQETQYF.

This clonotype has only a few counts. The chain carries TRBV7-9 and TRBJ2-3; D not resolved. Germline CDR1 SEHNR, CDR2 FQNEAQ (reference sequence). The CDR3 length is 14 residues. Trimming took 2 bases from V and 1 from J, leaving 7 bases between them. CDR3 sequence: CASSLNDGTDTQYF. In nucleotides, the CDR3 is TGTGCCAGCAGCTTAAATGACGGCACAGATACGCAGTATTTT. Together with reference TRBV7-9 and TRBJ2-3, the CDR3 gives the full variable domain: DTGVSQNPRHKITKRGQNVTFRCDPISEHNRLYWYRQTLGQGPEFLTYFQNEAQLEKSRLLSDRFSAERPKGSFSTLEIQRTEQGDSAMYLCASSLNDGTDTQYFGPGTRLTVL.

V is TRBV29-1 and J is TRBJ2-5, with D perhaps matching TRBD2 (6 bases). The CDR3 has 12 amino acids. Trimming shortened V by 7 bases and J by 5 bases, and 14 bases separated the two germline ends. Germline V gene lookup returns CDR1 SQVTM and CDR2 ANQGSEA. The CDR3 DNA reads TGCAGCGCCGGACTATCTCGGGAGACCCAGTACTTC. Its protein product is CSAGLSRETQYF.

This clonotype was observed many times. The chain uses TRBV5-6 and TRBJ1-2, with D maybe TRBD1 (5 bases). The V and J ends lost 4 bases and 4 bases respectively, with 14 bases between them. Germline lookup yields CDR1 SGHDT and CDR2 YYEEEE. The CDR3 is 14 amino acids. The CDR3 nucleotides read TGTGCCAGCAGCCGGGACCGACTGAGCTATGGCTACACCTTC. Its protein is CASSRDRLSYGYTF. Together with reference TRBV5-6 and TRBJ1-2, the CDR3 gives the full variable domain: DAGVTQSPTHLIKTRGQQVTLRCSPKSGHDTVSWYQQALGQGPQFIFQYYEEEERQRGNFPDRFSGHQFPNYSSELNVNALLLGDSALYLCASSRDRLSYGYTFGSGTRLTVV.

The DNA for the CDR3 is TGTGCCAGCAGCTTAGTAGCGGGGGGGCACAATGAGCAGTTCTTC. Amino acids: CASSLVAGGHNEQFF. The chain has TRBV7-8 and TRBJ2-1; 11 bases align to TRBD2. V trimming: 1 base; J trimming: 5 bases; junction bases outside the gene matches: 1. Germline-derived CDR1 and CDR2 are SGHVS and FQNEAQ. The CDR3 runs to 15 residues. Combining the CDR3 with reference TRBV7-8 and TRBJ2-1 gives the whole variable domain GAGVSQSPRYKVAKRGQDVALRCDPISGHVSLFWYQQALGQGPEFLTYFQNEAQLDKSGLPSDRFFAERPEGSVSTLKIQRTQQEDSAVYLCASSLVAGGHNEQFFGPGTRLTVL.

In its sample, this clonotype was seen a few times. V and J are TRBV5-4 and TRBJ1-2, with 7 bases lining up with TRBD1. V lost 4 bases to trimming and J lost 2 bases; unmatched junction nucleotides: 2. This CDR3 has 13 amino acids. Per germline, CDR1 SGHNT and CDR2 YYREEE (reference sequence). The CDR3 sequence: CASSPGGNYGYTF. As DNA, the CDR3 is TGTGCCAGCAGCCCAGGGGGAAACTATGGCTACACCTTC.

This chain links TRBV7-7 with TRBJ2-1, with 10 nucleotides matching TRBD2. Germline lookup yields CDR1 SSHAT and CDR2 FNYEAQ (reference sequence). The CDR3 loop spans 15 amino acids. V trimming: 4 bases; J trimming: 4 bases; junction bases outside the gene matches: 4. CDR3 sequence: CASSSLAGPYNEQFF. CDR3 DNA: TGTGCCAGCAGCTCACTAGCGGGGCCTTACAATGAGCAGTTCTTC. The complete variable domain, with remaining parts taken from reference TRBV7-7 and TRBJ2-1, reads GAGVSQSPRYKVTKRGQDVTLRCDPISSHATLYWYQQALGQGPEFLTYFNYEAQPDKSGLPSDRFSAERPEGSISTLTIQRTEQRDSAMYRCASSSLAGPYNEQFFGPGTRLTVL.

In its sample, this clonotype was seen many times. This rearrangement joins TRBV19 to TRBJ1-2; TRBD1 is a possible D gene (5 bases). Trimming stripped 0 bases from V and 2 bases from J, with 13 bases between. The V gene's germline CDR1 is LNHDA and CDR2 SQIVND (reference sequence). The CDR3 extends over 16 amino acids. CDR3 region: CASSIDHPGRNYGYTF. In nucleotides, the CDR3 is TGTGCCAGTAGTATAGATCATCCAGGGAGGAACTATGGCTACACCTTC.

This clonotype was detected only a few times. This rearrangement joins TRBV12-3 or TRBV12-4 to TRBJ2-3; 10 bases fit TRBD2. Trimming cost V 4 bases and J 14 bases; bases outside gene matches: 6. This CDR3 has 12 residues. The CDR3 coding sequence is TGTGCCAGCAGTTCTCCTAGCGGGGGAGGGTATTTT. It codes for CASSSPSGGGYF.

This clonotype was seen more than once but under ten times. The V gene is TRBV29-1, the J gene TRBJ2-7; TRBD2 might be the D (6 bases). V gave up 7 bases and J gave up 5 bases, with 21 bases separating them. The CDR3 runs to 14 residues. The germline V gene has CDR1 SQVTM and CDR2 ANQGSEA. The CDR3 coding sequence is TGCAGCGCCGCACGGGGGAACCCGTGGGACGAGCAGTACTTC. It codes for CSAARGNPWDEQYF.

In this sample, this clonotype turned up a few times. The rearrangement uses TRBV27 and TRBJ2-7; the D is unclear. V lost 6 bases to trimming and J lost 6 bases, with 12 bases between them. Germline CDR1 is MNHEY and CDR2 is SMNVEV (reference sequence). There are 12 residues in the CDR3. CDR3 protein: CASRTGLSEQYF. CDR3 DNA: TGTGCCAGCAGGACGGGCCTTTCCGAGCAGTACTTC.

A few counts support this clonotype. This chain joins TRBV5-5 and TRBJ2-3, with TRBD1 matching 9 bases. CDR1 SGHKS and CDR2 YYEKEE come from the germline V gene (reference sequence). CDR3 size: 15 residues. The V segment lost 4 bases and the J segment 4 bases; nucleotides outside the gene matches: 7. CDR3 DNA sequence: TGTGCCAGCAGCCACGGGACAGGGCTGGCAGATACGCAGTATTTT. This codes for CASSHGTGLADTQYF.

This clonotype was seen more than once but under ten times. This sequence joins TRBV3-1 and TRBJ2-5; no firm D call. This CDR3 region has 14 residues. Per germline, CDR1 LGHDT and CDR2 YNNKEL (reference sequence). With 3 bases removed from V and 0 bases from J, the gap between germline ends came to 8 bases. The CDR3 reads CASSHAGYQETQYF. CDR3 in DNA: TGTGCCAGCAGCCACGCAGGATACCAAGAGACCCAGTACTTC.

This clonotype was counted at least ten times. The chain uses TRBV11-2 and TRBJ1-2; 10 bases fit TRBD1. Germline V gives CDR1 SGHAT, CDR2 FQNNGV. Trimming at V came to 4 bases and at J to 4 bases, leaving 3 bases not matched to a gene. The CDR3 length is 14 residues. The CDR3 DNA is TGTGCCAGCAGCTCGGACAGGGGGTCCTATGGCTACACCTTC. Amino acids: CASSSDRGSYGYTF.